Below, 7 T cell receptor beta chains from the same sample are listed, as sequenced in a study of shared clonotypes between healthy human individuals. Some clones are missing from TCRdb's copy, which holds only in-frame ones; the method was immunoSEQ multiplex PCR. The data show under 600,000 clones, almost 80% seen once. Sequenced sample: PBMCs. Receptors originate from a middle-aged woman in good health. Some clones in this sample may be carry-over from other donors' samples.

This clone was seen ten or more times. The same CDR3 also results from other DNA sequences found in this sample. The chain couples TRBV28 to TRBJ1-1; tentative D call: TRBD1 (6 bases). The germline V gene has CDR1 MDHEN and CDR2 SYDVKM. The ends were cut back, 6 bases at V and 5 bases at J, with 7 bases in the middle. This CDR3 spans 11 amino acids. The chain's CDR3 is CASRDRTEAFF. The DNA of the CDR3 is TGTGCCAGCAGAGACAGGACTGAAGCTTTCTTT. The entire variable domain, with the rest obtained from reference TRBV28 and TRBJ1-1, is as follows: DVKVTQSSRYLVKRTGEKVFLECVQDMDHENMFWYRQDPGLGLRLIYFSYDVKMKEKGDIPEGYSVSREKKERFSLILESASTNQTSMYLCASRDRTEAFFGQGTRLTVV.

V gene TRBV6-6 combines with J gene TRBJ1-1, with D unclear. The germline gives CDR1 MNHNY, CDR2 SVGAGI (reference sequence). The CDR3 has 15 residues. V lost 2 bases, J lost 4 bases, and 14 bases lay in between. CDR3 DNA sequence: TGTGCCAGCAGTTACCCGGGCAGAGGGCGCACTGAAGCTTTCTTT. It translates to CASSYPGRGRTEAFF.

This chain joins TRBV9 and TRBJ2-7; 7 nucleotides align to TRBD2. Germline V gives CDR1 SGDLS, CDR2 YYNGEE. This CDR3 region has 16 residues. Losses at the gene ends were 1 base for V and 4 bases for J; bases not matched to a gene: 11. The CDR3 coding sequence is TGTGCCAGCAGCGTAACCGCGGGAGTACCCCCATACGAGCAGTACTTC. Its translation is CASSVTAGVPPYEQYF.

V and J are TRBV7-8 and TRBJ2-3; 11 positions agree with TRBD2. Trimming at V came to 3 bases and at J to 0 bases, leaving 11 bases not matched to a gene. Germline V CDR1 and CDR2: SGHVS, FQNEAQ. This CDR3 is built from 19 residues. The chain's CDR3 is CASSLFPSGRIISTDTQYF. DNA of the CDR3: TGTGCCAGCAGCTTGTTCCCTAGCGGGAGGATCATCAGCACAGATACGCAGTATTTT.

The genes are TRBV5-4 and TRBJ2-1; 12 bases agree with TRBD1. Per the germline V gene, CDR1 is SGHNT and CDR2 is YYREEE (reference sequence). The CDR3 spans 15 residues. V gave up 3 bases and J gave up 4 bases; unmatched junction bases: 2. CDR3 loop: CASSSGQGAYNEQFF. As DNA, the CDR3 is TGTGCCAGCAGCTCGGGACAGGGGGCGTACAATGAGCAGTTCTTC.

The chain uses TRBV18 and TRBJ2-7, with TRBD1 matching over 8 bases. There are 16 residues in the CDR3. The V gene's germline CDR1 is KGHSH and CDR2 LQKENI. The J segment lost 5 bases and the V segment lost 2 bases, leaving 11 bases of the junction unmatched. The CDR3 reads CASSPEDRVNWDEQYF. The DNA of the CDR3 is TGTGCCAGCTCACCAGAGGACAGGGTAAATTGGGACGAGCAGTACTTC.

This chain uses TRBV28 with TRBJ2-7, with D hard to call. Deletions cut 6 bases from V and 0 bases from J, with 18 bases between. The length of the CDR3 is 16 residues. The germline gives CDR1 MDHEN, CDR2 SYDVKM. The CDR3 DNA reads as TGTGCCAGCAGCGATCATATGGGTGGAAGCTCCTACGAGCAGTACTTC. This translates into CASSDHMGGSSYEQYF.